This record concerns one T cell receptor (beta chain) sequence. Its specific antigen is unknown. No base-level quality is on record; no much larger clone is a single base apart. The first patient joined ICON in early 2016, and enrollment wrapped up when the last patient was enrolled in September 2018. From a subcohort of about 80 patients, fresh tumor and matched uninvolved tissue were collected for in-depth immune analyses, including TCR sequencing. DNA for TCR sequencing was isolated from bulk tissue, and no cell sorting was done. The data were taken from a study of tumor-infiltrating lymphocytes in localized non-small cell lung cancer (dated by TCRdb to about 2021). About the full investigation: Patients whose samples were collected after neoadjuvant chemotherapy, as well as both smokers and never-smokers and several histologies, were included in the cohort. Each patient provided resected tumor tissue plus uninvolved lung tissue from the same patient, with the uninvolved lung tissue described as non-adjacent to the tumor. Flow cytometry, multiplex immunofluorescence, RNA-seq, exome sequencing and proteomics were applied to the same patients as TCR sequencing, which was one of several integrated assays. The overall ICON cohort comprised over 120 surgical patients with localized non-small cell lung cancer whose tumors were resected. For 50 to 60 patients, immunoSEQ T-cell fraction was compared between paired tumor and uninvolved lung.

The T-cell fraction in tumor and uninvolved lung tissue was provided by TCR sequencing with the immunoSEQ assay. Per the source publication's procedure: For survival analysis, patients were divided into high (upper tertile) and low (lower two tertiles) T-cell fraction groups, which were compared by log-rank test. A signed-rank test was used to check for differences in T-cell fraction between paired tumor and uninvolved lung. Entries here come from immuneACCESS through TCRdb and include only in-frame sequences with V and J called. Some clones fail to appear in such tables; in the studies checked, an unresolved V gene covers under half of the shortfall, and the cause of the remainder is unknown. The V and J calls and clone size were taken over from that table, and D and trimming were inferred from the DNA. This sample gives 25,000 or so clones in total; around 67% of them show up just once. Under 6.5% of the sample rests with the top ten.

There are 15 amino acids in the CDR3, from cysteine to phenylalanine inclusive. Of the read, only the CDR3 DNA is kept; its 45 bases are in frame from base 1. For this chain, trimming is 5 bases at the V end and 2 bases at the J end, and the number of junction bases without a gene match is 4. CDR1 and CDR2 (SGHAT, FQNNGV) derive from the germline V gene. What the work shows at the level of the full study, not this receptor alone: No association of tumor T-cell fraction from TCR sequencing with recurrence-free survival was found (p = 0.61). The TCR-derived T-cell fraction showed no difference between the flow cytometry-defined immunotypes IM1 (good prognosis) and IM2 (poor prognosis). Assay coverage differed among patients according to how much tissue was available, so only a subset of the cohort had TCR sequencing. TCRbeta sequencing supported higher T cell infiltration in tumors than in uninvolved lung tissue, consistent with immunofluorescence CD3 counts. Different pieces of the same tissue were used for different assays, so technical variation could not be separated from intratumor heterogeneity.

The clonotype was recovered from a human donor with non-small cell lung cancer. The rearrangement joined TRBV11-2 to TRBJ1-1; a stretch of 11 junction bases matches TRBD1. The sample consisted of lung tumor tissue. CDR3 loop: CASSPGTGGNTEAFF. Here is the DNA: TGTGCCAGCAGCCCCGGGACAGGGGGTAACACTGAAGCTTTCTTT.